Given below is one T cell receptor (beta chain) in context. Its cognate antigen is unknown. These data come from a study of shared clonotypes between healthy human individuals. Naive CD8 isolation took CD45RO-negative cells positively selected for CCR7 and excluded terminally differentiated effector memory CD45RA+ cells. Germline CDR1 and CDR2: MNHNY and SVGAGI (reference sequence). The CDR3 is 16 amino acids. V was cut by 2 bases and J by 5 bases, with 16 bases left in between. The authors ran the assay at deep level. Sequencing was performed with immunoSEQ multiplex PCR; in TCRdb, only in-frame clones are kept and a portion is missing. The sample records some 1,900,000 clones, about 95% being singletons. Notes on the study in general: A handful of donors shared around 5.2% of their naive CD4 clonotypes. Rarefaction showed sorted-subset sequencing was incomplete despite large depth.

The chain uses TRBV6-6 and TRBJ1-5; D call uncertain. Material for sequencing was naive CD8+ T cells sorted from blood. This receptor was obtained from a man aged 18 to 30 in good health. The CDR3, as DNA: TGTGCCAGCAGTTACAGTGAAAAAACTCAAGATCAGCCCCAGCATTTT. Its protein product is CASSYSEKTQDQPQHF.